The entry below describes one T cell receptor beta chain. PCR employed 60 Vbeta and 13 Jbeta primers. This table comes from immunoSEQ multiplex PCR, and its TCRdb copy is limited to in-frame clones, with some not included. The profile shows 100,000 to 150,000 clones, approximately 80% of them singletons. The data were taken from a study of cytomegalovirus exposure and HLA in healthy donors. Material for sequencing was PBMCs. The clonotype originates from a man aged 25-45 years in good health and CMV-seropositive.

This chain's CDR3 is CATNRGQSYEQYF. The CDR3 nucleotides read TGTGCCACCAACCGGGGACAAAGCTACGAGCAGTACTTC. The rearrangement uses TRBV15 and TRBJ2-7, with a weak D call TRBD1 (6 bases). CDR3 length: 13 amino acids. From germline, CDR1 is LNHNV and CDR2 YYDKDF (reference sequence). V lost 7 bases and J lost 3, with 13 bases in between.